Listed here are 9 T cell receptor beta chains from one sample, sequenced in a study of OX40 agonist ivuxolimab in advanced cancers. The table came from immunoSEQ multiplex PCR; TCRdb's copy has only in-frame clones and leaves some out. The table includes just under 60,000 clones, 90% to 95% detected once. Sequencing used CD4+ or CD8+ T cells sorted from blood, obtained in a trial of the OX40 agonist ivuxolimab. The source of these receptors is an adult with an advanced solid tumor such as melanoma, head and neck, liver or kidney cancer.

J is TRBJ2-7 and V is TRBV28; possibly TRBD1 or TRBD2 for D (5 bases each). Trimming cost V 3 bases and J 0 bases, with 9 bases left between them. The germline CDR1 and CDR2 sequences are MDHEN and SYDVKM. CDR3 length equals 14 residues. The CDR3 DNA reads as TGTGCCAGCAGTTTTTTGGGGGACTCCTACGAGCAGTACTTC. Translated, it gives CASSFLGDSYEQYF.

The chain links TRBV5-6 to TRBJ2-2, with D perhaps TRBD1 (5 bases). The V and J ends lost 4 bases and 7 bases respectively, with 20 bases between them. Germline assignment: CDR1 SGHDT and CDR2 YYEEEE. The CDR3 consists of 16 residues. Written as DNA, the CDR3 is TGTGCCAGCAGCCCGCGGTGGGGCAGTCCTAGCGGGGAGCTGTTTTTT. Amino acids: CASSPRWGSPSGELFF.

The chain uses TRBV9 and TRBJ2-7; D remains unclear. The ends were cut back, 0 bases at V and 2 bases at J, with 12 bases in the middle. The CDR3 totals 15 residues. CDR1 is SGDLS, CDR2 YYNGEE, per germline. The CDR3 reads CASSVGLAETYEQYF. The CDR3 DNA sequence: TGTGCCAGCAGCGTAGGGTTAGCAGAGACCTACGAGCAGTACTTC.

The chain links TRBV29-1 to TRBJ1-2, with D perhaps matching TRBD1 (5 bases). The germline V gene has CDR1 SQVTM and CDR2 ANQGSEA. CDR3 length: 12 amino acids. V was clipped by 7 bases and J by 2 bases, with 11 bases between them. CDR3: CSGAGDNYGYTF. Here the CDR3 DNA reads TGCAGCGGAGCGGGGGACAACTATGGCTACACCTTC.

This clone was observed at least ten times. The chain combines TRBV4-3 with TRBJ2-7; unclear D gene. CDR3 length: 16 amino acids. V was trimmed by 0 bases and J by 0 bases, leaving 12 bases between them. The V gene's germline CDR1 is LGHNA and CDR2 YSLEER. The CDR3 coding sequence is TGCGCCAGCAGCCAAGATAGACCGCCGAGCTCCTACGAGCAGTACTTC. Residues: CASSQDRPPSSYEQYF.

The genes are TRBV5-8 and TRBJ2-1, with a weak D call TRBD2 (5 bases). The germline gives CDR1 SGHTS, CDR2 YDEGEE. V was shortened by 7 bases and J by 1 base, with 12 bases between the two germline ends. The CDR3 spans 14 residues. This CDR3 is CASVEEASYNEQFF. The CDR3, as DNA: TGTGCCAGCGTGGAGGAAGCTTCCTACAATGAGCAGTTCTTC.

DNA of the CDR3: TGTGCCAGCAGTTCAAAACTAGCTTTCACGAAGACCCAGTACTTC. This sequence encodes CASSSKLAFTKTQYF. This chain joins TRBV28 and TRBJ2-5; possible D gene TRBD2, 6 bases. Deletions cut 4 bases from V and 6 bases from J, with 18 bases between. This CDR3 is 15 amino acids long. From germline, CDR1 is MDHEN and CDR2 SYDVKM.

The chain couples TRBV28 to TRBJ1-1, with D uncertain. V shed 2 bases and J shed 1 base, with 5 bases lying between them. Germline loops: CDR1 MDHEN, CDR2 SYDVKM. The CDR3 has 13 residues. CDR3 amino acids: CASSLDGNTEAFF. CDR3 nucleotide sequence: TGTGCCAGCAGTTTAGACGGGAACACTGAAGCTTTCTTT.

The CDR3 is CASSYGTNQEQYF. The DNA for the CDR3 is TGTGCCAGCAGTTACGGGACAAACCAAGAGCAGTACTTC. The V gene is TRBV6-5, the J gene TRBJ2-7; D may be TRBD1 (6 bases). V was trimmed by 2 bases and J by 7 bases, leaving 12 bases between them. The CDR3 is 13 residues long. Germline-derived CDR1 and CDR2 are MNHEY and SVGAGI.